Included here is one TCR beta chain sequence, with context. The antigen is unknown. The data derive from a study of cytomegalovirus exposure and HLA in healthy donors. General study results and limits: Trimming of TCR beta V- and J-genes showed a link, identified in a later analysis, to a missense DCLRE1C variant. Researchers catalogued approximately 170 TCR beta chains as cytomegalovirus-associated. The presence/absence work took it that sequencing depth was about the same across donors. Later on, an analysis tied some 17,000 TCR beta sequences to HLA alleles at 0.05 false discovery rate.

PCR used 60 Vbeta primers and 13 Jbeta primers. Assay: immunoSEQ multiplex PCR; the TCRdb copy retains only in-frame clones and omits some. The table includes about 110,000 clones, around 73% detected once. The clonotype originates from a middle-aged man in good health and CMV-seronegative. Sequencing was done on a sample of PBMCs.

CDR3 in amino acids: CASSYSGQGVIEQYF. The CDR3, as DNA: TGTGCCAGCAGTTACTCAGGACAGGGGGTAATCGAGCAGTACTTC. The chain is built from TRBV6-5 and TRBJ2-7; 10 bases are shared with TRBD1. The CDR3 contains 15 residues. V lost 0 bases and J lost 6; bases outside the gene matches: 5. In germline, CDR1 is MNHEY, CDR2 SVGAGI.